These 10 T cell receptor beta chains came from one sample sequenced in a study of T cell clones after liver transplantation. Method: immunoSEQ multiplex PCR; TCRdb's copy keeps in-frame clones and lacks some. The sample has tens of thousands of clones; 80% to 95% are singletons. The source material was CD4+ T cells from blood, sampled around 25 months after liver transplant. These receptors all stem from a human patient who received a liver transplant. Some of these T cells may belong to the graft donor.

The chain uses TRBV19 and TRBJ1-2, with D hard to call. This CDR3 has 13 residues. Germline values: CDR1 LNHDA, CDR2 SQIVND (reference sequence). Trimming removed 2 bases at V and 4 bases at J, with 8 bases between. The CDR3 loop is CASSITQLYGYTF. CDR3 bases: TGTGCCAGTAGTATAACGCAGCTCTATGGCTACACCTTC.

CDR3 nucleotides: TGTGCCAGCATCGGCACCTACTACGAGCAGTACTTC. Its protein product is CASIGTYYEQYF. The chain has TRBV6-1 and TRBJ2-7, with no clear D. V was shortened by 7 bases and J by 3 bases, with 10 bases between the two germline ends. The CDR3 covers 12 residues. Per the germline V gene, CDR1 is MNHNS and CDR2 is SASEGT.

The V and J genes are TRBV5-6 and TRBJ2-1, with D possibly matching TRBD2 (6 bases). This CDR3 contains 15 residues. Trimming left V 4 bases short and J 3 bases short, with 14 bases between. Looked up from germline, CDR1 is SGHDT and CDR2 is YYEEEE. This CDR3 reads CASSPGGGYYNEQFF. The CDR3 DNA follows: TGTGCCAGCAGCCCCGGGGGAGGATACTACAATGAGCAGTTCTTC.

V gene TRBV19 combines with J gene TRBJ1-5; 9 bases agree with TRBD1. Losses at the gene ends were 5 bases for V and 2 bases for J; bases not matched to a gene: 1. Germline CDR1 and CDR2: LNHDA and SQIVND (reference sequence). CDR3 size: 14 residues. The CDR3 sequence is CASSRTGGNQPQHF. DNA of the CDR3: TGTGCCAGTAGTCGGACAGGGGGCAATCAGCCCCAGCATTTT.

The chain carries TRBV11-3 and TRBJ2-1, with D possibly called TRBD1 or TRBD2 (6 bases each). Germline CDR1 is SGHNT and CDR2 is YENEEA. This CDR3 has 14 residues. The V end was cut by 3 bases, the J end by 8 bases, with 14 bases between. The CDR3 here is CASSLRGEEDEQFF. CDR3 DNA: TGTGCCAGCAGCTTGAGGGGGGAAGAAGATGAGCAGTTCTTC.

The V and J genes are TRBV18 and TRBJ2-1; TRBD2 agrees at 11 bases. After removal of 3 bases from V and 2 bases from J, the junction contained 6 bases not matched to a gene. This CDR3 is built from 17 residues. Germline-derived CDR1 and CDR2 are KGHSH and LQKENI. Here the CDR3 DNA reads TGTGCCAGCTCACCCTTACTAGCGGGAGTTGCCTACAATGAGCAGTTCTTC. This gives the protein CASSPLLAGVAYNEQFF.

The genes are TRBV30 and TRBJ2-7, with 8 positions matching TRBD1. The CDR3 sequence is 13 residues long. CDR1 is GTSNPN and CDR2 is SVGIG in the germline V gene (reference sequence). V was pared by 5 bases and J by 0 bases, with 3 bases of the junction left unmatched. The CDR3 loop reads CAWGQGNSYEQYF. The CDR3 DNA reads TGTGCCTGGGGACAGGGAAACTCCTACGAGCAGTACTTC.

The chain links TRBV2 to TRBJ2-5; D gene ambiguous. Per germline, CDR1 SNHLY and CDR2 FYNNEI. CDR3 size: 14 residues. The V gene lost 6 bases and the J gene lost 2 bases, with 13 bases spanning the gap. CDR3 DNA: TGTGCCAGCAGGAAGACTGCTACGCAAGAGACCCAGTACTTC. As protein: CASRKTATQETQYF.

The rearrangement uses TRBV21-1 and TRBJ1-4. TRBV21-1 has pseudogene status. This CDR3 is 14 amino acids long. The CDR3 loop is CASSKRRRDEKLFF. The CDR3 DNA is TGTGCCAGCAGCAAGAGAAGGAGGGATGAAAAACTGTTTTTT.

The chain employs TRBV7-2 and TRBJ2-1, with TRBD2 matching 13 bases. V was clipped by 5 bases and J by 5 bases; unmatched bases: 6. The CDR3 is 16 residues long. Per germline, CDR1 SGHTA and CDR2 FQGNSA. Written as DNA, the CDR3 is TGTGCCAGCAGCCGGACTAGCGGGAGAATAGACAATGAGCAGTTCTTC. Protein: CASSRTSGRIDNEQFF.